This note documents a single T cell receptor beta chain sequence. Previously reported methods and listed TCR primers produced the bulk TCR libraries. TCRdb re-analysed the PCR reads in MiXCR, keeping a single row per CDR3 protein. This table holds around 300,000 distinct CDR3 sequences, about 22% found once. This entry belongs to a study of molecular identifiers for immune sequencing clone quantification. This CDR3 has 16 amino acids. The trim removed 0 bases at V and 3 bases at J, leaving 5 bases unmatched. Per germline, CDR1 MGHRA and CDR2 YSYEKL. The rearrangement links TRBV4-1 to TRBJ1-2; TRBD1 agrees at 9 bases. This clonotype was obtained from a human donor in good health. Some libraries in this study had Jurkat cell RNA spiked in. Sequenced sample: naive CD8+ T cells from blood, with Jurkat cell RNA spiked in. Subset specified: FACS-sorted CD8+CD4-CCR7+CD45RA+ naive T cells. The CDR3 loop reads CASSQDLGTGHYGYTF. The DNA for the CDR3 is TGCGCCAGCAGCCAAGATCTTGGGACAGGGCACTATGGCTACACCTTC.